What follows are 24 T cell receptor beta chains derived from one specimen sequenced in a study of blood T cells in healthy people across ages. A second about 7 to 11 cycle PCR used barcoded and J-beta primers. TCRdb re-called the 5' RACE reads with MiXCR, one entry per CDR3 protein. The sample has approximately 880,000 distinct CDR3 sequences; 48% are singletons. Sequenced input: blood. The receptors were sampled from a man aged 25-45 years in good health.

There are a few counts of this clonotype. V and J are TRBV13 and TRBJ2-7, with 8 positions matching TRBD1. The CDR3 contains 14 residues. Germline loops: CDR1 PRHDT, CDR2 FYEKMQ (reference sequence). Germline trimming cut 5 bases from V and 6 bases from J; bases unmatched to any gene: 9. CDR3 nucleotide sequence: TGTGCCAGCAGCCTCCGACAGGGGAGCGTCGAGCAGTACTTC. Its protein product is CASSLRQGSVEQYF.

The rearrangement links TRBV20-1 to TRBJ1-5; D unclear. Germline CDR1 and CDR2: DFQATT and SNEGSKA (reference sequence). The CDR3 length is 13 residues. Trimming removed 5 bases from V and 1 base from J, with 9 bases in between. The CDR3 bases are TGCAGTGCTGCCGGAGGGAGCAATCAGCCCCAGCATTTT. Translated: CSAAGGSNQPQHF.

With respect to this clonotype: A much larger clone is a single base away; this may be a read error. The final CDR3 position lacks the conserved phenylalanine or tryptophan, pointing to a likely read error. The DNA for the CDR3 is TGCGCCAGCAGCTTGGAGGCCAACCAAGAGACCCAGTACTAC. Its translation: CASSLEANQETQYY. This chain joins TRBV5-1 and TRBJ2-5; D uncertain. This CDR3 is 14 amino acids long. Germline CDR1 SGHRS, CDR2 YFSETQ. V lost 0 bases, J lost 0 bases, and 6 bases lay in between.

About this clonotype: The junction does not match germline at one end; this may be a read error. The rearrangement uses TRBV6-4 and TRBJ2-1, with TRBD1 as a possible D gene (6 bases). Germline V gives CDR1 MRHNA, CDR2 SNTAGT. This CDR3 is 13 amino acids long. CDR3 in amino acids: CAGTLGGYNERFF. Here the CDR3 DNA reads TGTGCCGGCACCCTTGGGGGCTACAATGAGCGGTTCTTC.

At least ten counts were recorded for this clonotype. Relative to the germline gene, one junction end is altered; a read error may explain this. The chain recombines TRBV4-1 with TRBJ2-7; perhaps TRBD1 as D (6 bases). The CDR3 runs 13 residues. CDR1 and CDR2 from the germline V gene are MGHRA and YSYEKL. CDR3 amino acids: CASSPSGVYEQYF. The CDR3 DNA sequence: TGTGCCAGCAGTCCGTCAGGGGTATACGAGCAGTACTTC.

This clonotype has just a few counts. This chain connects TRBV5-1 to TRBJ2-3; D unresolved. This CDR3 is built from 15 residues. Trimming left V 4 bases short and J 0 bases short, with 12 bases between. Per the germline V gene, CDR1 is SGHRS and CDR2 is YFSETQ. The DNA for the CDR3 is TGCGCCAGCAGCCTCTCGACACACAGCACAGATACGCAGTATTTT. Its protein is CASSLSTHSTDTQYF.

DNA of the CDR3: TGTGCCAGCATGAAGGGGCAGGCCTTAACAAATCGAAACACTGAAGCTTTCTTT. As protein: CASMKGQALTNRNTEAFF. V gene TRBV6-1 combines with J gene TRBJ1-1, with D perhaps TRBD1 (5 bases). CDR3 size: 18 residues. Germline loops: CDR1 MNHNS, CDR2 SASEGT. Trimming shortened V by 7 bases and J by 2 bases, and 26 bases separated the two germline ends.

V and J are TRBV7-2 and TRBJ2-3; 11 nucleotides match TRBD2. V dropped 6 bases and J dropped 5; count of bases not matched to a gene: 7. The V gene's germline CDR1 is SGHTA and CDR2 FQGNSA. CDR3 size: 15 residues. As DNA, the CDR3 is TGTGCCAGCAGTTCTAGCGGGGGGAGGCGAGATACGCAGTATTTT. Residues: CASSSSGGRRDTQYF.

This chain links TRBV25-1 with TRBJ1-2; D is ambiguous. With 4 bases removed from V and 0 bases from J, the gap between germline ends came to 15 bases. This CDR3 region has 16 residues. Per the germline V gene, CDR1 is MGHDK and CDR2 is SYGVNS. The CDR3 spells CASSVGTSMTNYGYTF. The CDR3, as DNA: TGTGCCAGCAGTGTGGGTACATCCATGACTAACTATGGCTACACCTTC.

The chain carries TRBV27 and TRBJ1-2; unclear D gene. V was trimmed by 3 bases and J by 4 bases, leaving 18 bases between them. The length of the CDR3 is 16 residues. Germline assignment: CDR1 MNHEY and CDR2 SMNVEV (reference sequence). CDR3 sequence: CASSFSSHLASYGYTF. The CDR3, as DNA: TGTGCCAGCAGTTTCTCATCGCACCTTGCCAGCTATGGCTACACCTTC.

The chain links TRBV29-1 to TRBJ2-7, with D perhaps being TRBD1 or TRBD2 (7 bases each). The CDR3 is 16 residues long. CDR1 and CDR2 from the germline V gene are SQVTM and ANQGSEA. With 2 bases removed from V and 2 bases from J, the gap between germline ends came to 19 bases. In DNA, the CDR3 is TGCAGCGTTGAAATTCTGGGGAGGGGGCTAACCTACGAGCAGTACTTC. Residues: CSVEILGRGLTYEQYF.

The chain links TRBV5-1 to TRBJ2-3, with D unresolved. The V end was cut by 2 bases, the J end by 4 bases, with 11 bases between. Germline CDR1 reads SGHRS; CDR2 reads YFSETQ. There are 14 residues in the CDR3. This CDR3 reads CASSFLASADTQYF. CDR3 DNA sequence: TGCGCCAGCAGCTTCCTGGCGTCCGCAGATACGCAGTATTTT.

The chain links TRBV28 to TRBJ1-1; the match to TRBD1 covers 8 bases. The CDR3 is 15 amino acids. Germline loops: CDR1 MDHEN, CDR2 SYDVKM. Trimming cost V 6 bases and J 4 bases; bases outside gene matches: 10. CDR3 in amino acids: CASRPKTTGGTEAFF. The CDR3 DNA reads TGTGCCAGCAGACCTAAGACCACAGGGGGCACTGAAGCTTTCTTT.

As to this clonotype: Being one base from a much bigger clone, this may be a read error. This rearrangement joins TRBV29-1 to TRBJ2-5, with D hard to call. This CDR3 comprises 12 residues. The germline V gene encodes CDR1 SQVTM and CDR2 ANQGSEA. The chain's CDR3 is CNVVALQETQYF. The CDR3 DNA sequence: TGCAACGTTGTGGCGCTTCAAGAGACCCAGTACTTC.

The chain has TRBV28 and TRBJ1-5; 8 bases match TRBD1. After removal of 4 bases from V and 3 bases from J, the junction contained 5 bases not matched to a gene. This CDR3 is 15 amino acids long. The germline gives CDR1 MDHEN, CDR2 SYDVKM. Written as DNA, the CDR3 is TGTGCCAGCAGTTACCGACAGGGGTCCAATCAGCCCCAGCATTTT. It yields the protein CASSYRQGSNQPQHF.

The CDR3 DNA is TGCGCCAGCAGAAATACAGGGGGCGAGGTCGACATTCAGTACTTC. This codes for CASRNTGGEVDIQYF. The rearrangement links TRBV5-1 to TRBJ2-4; 9 nucleotides align to TRBD1. CDR3 size: 15 residues. CDR1 and CDR2 (germline): SGHRS, YFSETQ. The V gene end was trimmed by 5 bases and the J gene end by 8 bases; junction bases not matched to a gene: 11.

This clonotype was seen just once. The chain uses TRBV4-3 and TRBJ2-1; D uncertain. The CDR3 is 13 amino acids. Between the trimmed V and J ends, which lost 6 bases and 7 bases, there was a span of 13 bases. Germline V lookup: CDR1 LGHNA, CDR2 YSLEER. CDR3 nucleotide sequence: TGCGCCAGCAGTGTAAACCTCCCAAATGAGCAGTTCTTC. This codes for CASSVNLPNEQFF.

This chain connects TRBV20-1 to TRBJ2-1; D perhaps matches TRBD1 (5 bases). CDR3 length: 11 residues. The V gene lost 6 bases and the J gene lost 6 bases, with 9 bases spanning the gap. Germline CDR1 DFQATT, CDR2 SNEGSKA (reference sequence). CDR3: CSAHRTNEQFF. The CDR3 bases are TGCAGTGCCCACAGGACCAATGAGCAGTTCTTC.

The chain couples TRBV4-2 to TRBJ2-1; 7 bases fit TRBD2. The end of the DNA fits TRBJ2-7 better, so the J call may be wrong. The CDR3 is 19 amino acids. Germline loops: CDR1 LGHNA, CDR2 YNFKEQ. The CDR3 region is CASSHYFPRSGASDNEQYF. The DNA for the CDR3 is TGTGCCAGCAGCCACTATTTCCCCCGAAGCGGGGCATCCGACAATGAGCAGTACTTC.

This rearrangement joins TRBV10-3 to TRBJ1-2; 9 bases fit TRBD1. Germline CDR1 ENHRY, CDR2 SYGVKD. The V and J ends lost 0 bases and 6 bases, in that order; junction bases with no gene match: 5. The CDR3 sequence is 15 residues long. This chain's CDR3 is CAISESDRGRDGYTF. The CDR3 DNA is TGTGCCATCAGTGAGTCGGACAGGGGAAGGGATGGCTACACCTTC.

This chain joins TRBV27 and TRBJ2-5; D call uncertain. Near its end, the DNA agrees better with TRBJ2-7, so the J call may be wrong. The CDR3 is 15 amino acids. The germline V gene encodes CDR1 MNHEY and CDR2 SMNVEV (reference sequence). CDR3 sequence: CASSLPLAGTSEQYF. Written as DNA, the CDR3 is TGTGCCAGCAGTTTACCGTTGGCTGGAACTTCCGAGCAGTACTTC.

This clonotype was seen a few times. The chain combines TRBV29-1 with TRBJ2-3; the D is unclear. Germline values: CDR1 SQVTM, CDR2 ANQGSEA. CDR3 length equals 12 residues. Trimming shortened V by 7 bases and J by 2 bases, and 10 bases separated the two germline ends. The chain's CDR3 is CSALDLTDTQYF. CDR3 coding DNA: TGCAGCGCCCTGGACCTCACAGATACGCAGTATTTT.

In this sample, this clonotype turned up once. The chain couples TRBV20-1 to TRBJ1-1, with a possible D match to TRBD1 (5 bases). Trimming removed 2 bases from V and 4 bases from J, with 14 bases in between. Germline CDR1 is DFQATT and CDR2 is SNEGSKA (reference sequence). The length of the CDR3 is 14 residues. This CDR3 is CSARLGGPVTEAFF. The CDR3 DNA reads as TGCAGTGCTAGATTGGGGGGTCCAGTCACTGAAGCTTTCTTT.

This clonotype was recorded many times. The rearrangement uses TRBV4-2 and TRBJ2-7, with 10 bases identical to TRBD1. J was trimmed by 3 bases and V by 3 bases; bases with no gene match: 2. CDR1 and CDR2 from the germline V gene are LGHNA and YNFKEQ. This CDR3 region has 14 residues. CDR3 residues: CASSQGDRGYEQYF. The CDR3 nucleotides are TGTGCCAGCAGCCAGGGGGACAGGGGCTACGAGCAGTACTTC.